This T cell receptor (beta chain) derives from a study of cytomegalovirus exposure and HLA in healthy donors. Study-level findings and limits: Owing to their indistinguishability, certain V segments, notably TRBV6-2 and TRBV6-3, were excluded. Researchers counted 164 TCR beta chains as cytomegalovirus-associated. When the data were analyzed later, several of the most significant clusters appeared to be linked to common viral pathogens.

CDR1 is MNHNS and CDR2 is SASEGT in the germline V gene. Trimming stripped 5 bases from V and 2 bases from J, with 6 bases between. The CDR3 extends over 13 amino acids. Concerning this clone itself: Its antigen is undetermined.

Donors were ostensibly healthy at sampling, although undocumented immune exposures were probable. PCR employed 60 Vbeta and 13 Jbeta primers. Produced via immunoSEQ multiplex PCR; TCRdb's table is partial and in-frame only. The table has over 80,000 clones, about two thirds seen once. Material: PBMCs. The receptor was isolated from a boy between 10 and 17 years old in good health and CMV-seropositive. The chain has TRBV6-1 and TRBJ2-2; D is perhaps TRBD1 (5 bases). CDR3 nucleotides: TGTGCCAGCAGTCAGGGAAACACCGGGGAGCTGTTTTTT. It codes for CASSQGNTGELFF.